This T cell receptor beta chain originates from a study of T-cell reconstitution after alpha-beta-depleted transplantation in children. Preparation of the TCRbeta library used unique molecular identifiers. Via MiXCR, TCRdb re-called the PCR reads, giving one row per CDR3 protein. The table lists some 840,000 distinct CDR3 sequences, 16% of them singletons. Notes on the study in general: The origin of high day-60 TCRbeta diversity in some patients lay in surviving recipient T cells and thymic progenitors. A year post-transplant, T-cell counts and diversity derived mostly from newly produced T cells. By about two months after transplant, alpha-beta T cells reportedly arose from several hundred graft clones that had expanded.

This clonotype was seen a single time. Its matching antigen is unknown. This sample comprised PBMCs, mostly from graft donor cells, obtained 360 days after TCRalphabeta/CD19-depleted stem cell transplant. The TCR comes from a male patient younger than 18 who had a stem cell transplant for acute lymphoblastic leukemia, so the T cells may come from the graft donor.

The chain's CDR3 is CASSRRTGTGGYEQFF. The CDR3 DNA reads as TGTGCCAGCAGCCGTAGGACCGGGACAGGGGGCTATGAGCAGTTCTTC. The chain has TRBV9 and TRBJ2-1, with 12 bases aligning to TRBD1. Germline CDR1 SGDLS, CDR2 YYNGEE. The J segment lost 8 bases and the V segment lost 4 bases, leaving 10 bases of the junction unmatched. This CDR3 spans 16 amino acids. Together with reference TRBV9 and TRBJ2-1, the CDR3 gives the full variable domain: DSGVTQTPKHLITATGQRVTLRCSPRSGDLSVYWYQQSLDQGLQFLIQYYNGEERAKGNILERFSAQQFPDLHSELNLSSLELGDSALYFCASSRRTGTGGYEQFFGPGTRLTVL.